A single sample gave rise to the 24 T cell receptor beta chains below, sequenced in a study of T cell repertoires in aging, cancer and after chemotherapy. TCR beta rearrangements were amplified from peripheral blood genomic DNA. Rearranged V-D-J TRB sequences were amplified with a mixed TRB-A/B primer pool. TCRdb re-called the multiplex PCR reads through MiXCR, storing one row per CDR3 protein. The sample has about 9,200 distinct CDR3 sequences; under 50% are singletons. The specimen sequenced was blood. These receptors all come from a human donor in good health.

The J gene is TRBJ1-1, the V gene TRBV27; 10 bases fit TRBD1. CDR3 length equals 14 residues. The germline V gene encodes CDR1 MNHEY and CDR2 SMNVEV (reference sequence). The trim removed 8 bases at V and 5 bases at J, leaving 8 bases unmatched. CDR3 region: CASGEGQGYTEAFF. CDR3 bases: TGTGCCAGCGGGGAGGGACAGGGGTATACTGAAGCTTTCTTT.

This clonotype is medium-sized. The chain couples TRBV29-1 to TRBJ2-7; D is uncertain. This CDR3 comprises 12 residues. Germline CDR1 is SQVTM and CDR2 is ANQGSEA. V was shortened by 6 bases and J by 4 bases, with 13 bases between the two germline ends. CDR3 region: CSVHDGKYEQYF. The CDR3 DNA is TGCAGCGTCCATGACGGAAAGTACGAGCAGTACTTC.

The DNA for the CDR3 is TGCAGCGTTAGACAGGGGGTTAACTATGGCTACACCTTC. This gives the protein CSVRQGVNYGYTF. This rearrangement joins TRBV29-1 to TRBJ1-2; the match to TRBD1 covers 9 bases. The CDR3 totals 13 residues. Germline CDR1 and CDR2: SQVTM and ANQGSEA. The V and J ends lost 5 bases and 1 base, in that order; junction bases with no gene match: 2.

This clonotype showed up just a few times. The CDR3 sequence is CASGQGGNTGELFF. The DNA of the CDR3 is TGTGCCTCTGGGCAGGGGGGGAACACCGGGGAGCTGTTTTTT. This rearrangement joins TRBV12-3 or TRBV12-4 to TRBJ2-2; TRBD1 might be the D (7 bases). V gave up 11 bases and J gave up 1 base, with 14 bases separating them. The CDR3 runs to 14 residues.

This chain uses TRBV15 with TRBJ2-7, with a tentative D call TRBD1 (5 bases). Germline V gene sequence: CDR1 LNHNV, CDR2 YYDKDF (reference sequence). The CDR3 is 16 amino acids. The V end was cut by 0 bases, the J end by 5 bases, with 17 bases between. This CDR3 reads CATSRDRAGPSDEQYF. As DNA, the CDR3 is TGTGCCACCAGCAGAGATAGGGCAGGGCCATCTGACGAGCAGTACTTC.

The chain couples TRBV18 to TRBJ2-1; D is undetermined. The germline gives CDR1 KGHSH, CDR2 LQKENI. CDR3 length equals 14 residues. V dropped 3 bases and J dropped 2 bases, with 8 bases sitting between them. The CDR3 region has the DNA TGTGCCAGCTCACCCGACCCAACCTACAATGAGCAGTTCTTC. It specifies CASSPDPTYNEQFF.

The chain joins TRBV19 to TRBJ2-1; TRBD2 is a possible D gene (5 bases). CDR1 LNHDA and CDR2 SQIVND come from the germline V gene (reference sequence). The CDR3 spans 15 residues. V shed 9 bases and J shed 10 bases, with 25 bases lying between them. The CDR3, as DNA: TGTGCCAGCTCACCATTAGGAAAGGGAGTTCGAGAGCAGTTCTTC. It is translated as CASSPLGKGVREQFF.

This clonotype was detected a few times. The gene calls are TRBV6-4 and TRBJ1-6, with no clear D. Germline V gene lookup returns CDR1 MRHNA and CDR2 SNTAGT. The CDR3 loop spans 14 amino acids. Trimming left V 3 bases short and J 7 bases short, with 10 bases between. CDR3 protein: CASSEEGSNSPLHF. The CDR3 region has the DNA TGTGCCAGCAGTGAAGAGGGAAGCAATTCACCCCTCCACTTT.

The V call is TRBV6-1, the J call TRBJ2-7; 14 nucleotides agree with TRBD2. The CDR3 runs 14 residues. Unmatched junction bases numbered 0, after V lost 6 bases and J lost 2 bases. CDR1 is MNHNS and CDR2 is SASEGT in the germline V gene. In nucleotides, the CDR3 is TGTGCCAGCAGGGGACTAGCGGGAGCCTACGAGCAGTACTTC. Its protein is CASRGLAGAYEQYF.

This clonotype turned up a few times. The V gene is TRBV19, the J gene TRBJ1-3; 9 bases line up with TRBD1. The CDR3 spans 14 residues. Germline loops: CDR1 LNHDA, CDR2 SQIVND (reference sequence). J lost 2 bases, V lost 9 bases, and 5 bases had no gene match. The CDR3 sequence is CASETGGPGNTIYF. DNA for the CDR3: TGTGCCAGCGAGACAGGGGGTCCTGGAAACACCATATATTTT. The complete variable domain, with remaining parts taken from reference TRBV19 and TRBJ1-3, reads DGGITQSPKYLFRKEGQNVTLSCEQNLNHDAMYWYRQDPGQGLRLIYYSQIVNDFQKGDIAEGYSVSREKKESFPLTVTSAQKNPTAFYLCASETGGPGNTIYFGEGSWLTVV.

Concerning this clonotype: At one of its ends the junction is not consistent with the germline gene, which may arise from a read error. This chain joins TRBV30 and TRBJ1-4; D ambiguous. Germline V gene sequence: CDR1 GTSNPN, CDR2 SVGIG (reference sequence). The CDR3 consists of 12 residues. CDR3 protein: CARSVGEGILFF. As DNA, the CDR3 is TGTGCCAGGAGTGTAGGAGAAGGGATCCTGTTTTTT.

The V call is TRBV11-1, the J call TRBJ2-7; D is uncertain. This CDR3 spans 16 amino acids. The germline gives CDR1 SGHAT, CDR2 FQDESV (reference sequence). V was clipped by 3 bases and J by 5 bases, with 20 bases between them. The CDR3 DNA is TGTGCCAGCAGCTTCTTGGGCGGTTTGAGACCCCACGAGCAGTACTTC. Its translation is CASSFLGGLRPHEQYF.

This chain uses TRBV29-1 with TRBJ1-1, with D unresolved. CDR3 length: 12 residues. Trimming took off 0 bases at V and 8 bases at J, with 10 bases between the two ends. Germline CDR1 is SQVTM and CDR2 is ANQGSEA. CDR3 loop: CSVEEGAGEAFF. The CDR3 DNA reads as TGCAGCGTTGAAGAAGGAGCAGGCGAAGCTTTCTTT.

This clonotype was seen only a few times. This chain uses TRBV6-1 with TRBJ1-6, with 7 bases that match TRBD1. J gave up 2 bases and V 4 bases, and 2 bases lay outside the gene matches. Germline V gives CDR1 MNHNS, CDR2 SASEGT. This CDR3 spans 15 amino acids. Written as DNA, the CDR3 is TGTGCCAGCAGTGTCGGACAGGCCTATAATTCACCCCTCCACTTT. Residues: CASSVGQAYNSPLHF.

This clonotype was observed a single time. The chain combines TRBV5-1 with TRBJ2-1, with a possible D match to TRBD2 (5 bases). The CDR3 spans 16 residues. The germline V and J ends were trimmed by 2 bases and 3 bases, with 15 bases remaining between them. Germline-derived CDR1 and CDR2 are SGHRS and YFSETQ. The CDR3 nucleotides read TGCGCCAGCAGCTTCCAAGCGTGGGAGCTCTACAATGAGCAGTTCTTC. It encodes CASSFQAWELYNEQFF.

This clonotype was recorded once. This chain joins TRBV6-1 and TRBJ2-2; D may be TRBD2 (7 bases). The CDR3 covers 14 residues. Between the trimmed V and J ends, which lost 2 bases and 4 bases, there was a span of 8 bases. Germline V gene sequence: CDR1 MNHNS, CDR2 SASEGT. CDR3 bases: TGTGCCAGCAGTGAAAGGGGGGGCACCGGGGAGCTGTTTTTT. This sequence encodes CASSERGGTGELFF.

This chain connects TRBV19 to TRBJ1-1, with D unresolved. V lost 4 bases, J lost 3 bases, and 12 bases lay in between. The CDR3 consists of 14 residues. Germline values: CDR1 LNHDA, CDR2 SQIVND (reference sequence). The CDR3, as DNA: TGTGCCAGTAGTAAAGGGTTACGCGACACTGAAGCTTTCTTT. This encodes CASSKGLRDTEAFF.

This clonotype was counted only a few times. The CDR3 here is CASRASGIGGYNEQFF. DNA of the CDR3: TGTGCCAGTAGGGCTAGCGGGATTGGAGGCTACAATGAGCAGTTCTTC. The chain is built from TRBV19 and TRBJ2-1; TRBD2 matches at 9 bases. With V trimmed by 6 bases and J by 3 bases, 9 bases remained unmatched. This CDR3 region has 16 residues. Germline V gene data show CDR1 as LNHDA and CDR2 as SQIVND (reference sequence).

In its sample, this clonotype was seen a few times. The chain is built from TRBV6-1 and TRBJ2-7, with a weak D call TRBD2 (5 bases). The V and J ends lost 6 bases and 6 bases respectively, with 15 bases between them. Per germline, CDR1 MNHNS and CDR2 SASEGT. The CDR3 length is 13 residues. Here the CDR3 reads CASSPHLAGEQYF. DNA for the CDR3: TGTGCCAGCAGCCCTCACCTGGCGGGCGAGCAGTACTTC.

This clonotype was counted only a few times. The rearrangement uses TRBV19 and TRBJ2-7; 9 positions agree with TRBD1. V shed 3 bases, J shed 7 bases, and the junction held 7 bases outside the gene matches. Germline loops: CDR1 LNHDA, CDR2 SQIVND (reference sequence). This CDR3 has 14 residues. The CDR3 DNA reads as TGTGCCAGTAGTATGGGGACAGGGTCTGTTGAGCAGTACTTC. Its translation: CASSMGTGSVEQYF. The full variable domain, completed using reference TRBV19 and TRBJ2-7, is DGGITQSPKYLFRKEGQNVTLSCEQNLNHDAMYWYRQDPGQGLRLIYYSQIVNDFQKGDIAEGYSVSREKKESFPLTVTSAQKNPTAFYLCASSMGTGSVEQYFGPGTRLTVT.

In the case of this clonotype: A much larger clone is a single base away; this may be a read error. The chain has TRBV6-5 and TRBJ2-2; D is undetermined. Trimming left V 2 bases short and J 2 bases short, with 12 bases between. The CDR3 has 16 amino acids. The germline CDR1 and CDR2 sequences are MNHEY and SVGAGI. For the CDR3, the DNA is TGTGCCAGCAGTTACAGAGTGAATGTTAACACCGGGGAGCTGTTTTTT. Translation gives CASSYRVNVNTGELFF.

The chain recombines TRBV30 with TRBJ2-3, with 7 bases that match TRBD2. This CDR3 is 14 amino acids long. V trimming: 2 bases; J trimming: 3 bases; junction bases outside the gene matches: 5. Germline V gene data show CDR1 as GTSNPN and CDR2 as SVGIG (reference sequence). CDR3 DNA sequence: TGTGCCTGGAGTTGGCTAGCGGTTACAGATACGCAGTATTTT. It translates to CAWSWLAVTDTQYF.

This clonotype has only a few counts. This chain connects TRBV6-6 to TRBJ2-2; no definite D call. This CDR3 is 15 amino acids long. V shed 6 bases and J shed 4 bases, with 15 bases lying between them. Germline V gene lookup returns CDR1 MNHNY and CDR2 SVGAGI (reference sequence). In nucleotides, the CDR3 is TGTGCCAGCAGCCAATCCGGGCCCACCACCGGGGAGCTGTTTTTT. Its translation: CASSQSGPTTGELFF.

This clonotype has just a few counts. V gene TRBV5-4 combines with J gene TRBJ1-6; possibly TRBD1 for D (6 bases). CDR3 size: 16 residues. V lost 5 bases and J lost 0, with 12 bases in between. Germline CDR1 reads SGHNT; CDR2 reads YYREEE (reference sequence). CDR3 in DNA: TGTGCCAGCAGTCCCGGACAGAGCTCCTATAATTCACCCCTCCACTTT. Translation: CASSPGQSSYNSPLHF.